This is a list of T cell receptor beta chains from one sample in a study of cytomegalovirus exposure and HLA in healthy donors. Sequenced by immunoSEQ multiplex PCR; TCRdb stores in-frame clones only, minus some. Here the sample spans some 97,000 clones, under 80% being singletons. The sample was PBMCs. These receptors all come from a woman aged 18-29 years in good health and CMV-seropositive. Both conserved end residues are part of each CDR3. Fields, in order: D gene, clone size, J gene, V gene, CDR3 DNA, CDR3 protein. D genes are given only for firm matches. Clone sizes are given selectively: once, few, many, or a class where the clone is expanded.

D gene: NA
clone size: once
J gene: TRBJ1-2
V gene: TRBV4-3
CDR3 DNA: TGCGCCAGCAGCCAAGAAAGCGGGGGCTCCCAGGGCTACACCTTC
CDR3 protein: CASSQESGGSQGYTF

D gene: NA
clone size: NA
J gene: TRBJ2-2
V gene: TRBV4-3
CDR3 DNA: TGCGCCAGCAGCCAAGATGGGGGCCGGGAGCTGTTTTTT
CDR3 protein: CASSQDGGRELFF

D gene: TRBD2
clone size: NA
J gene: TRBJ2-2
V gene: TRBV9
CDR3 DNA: TGTGCCAGCAGCGCACCGGGACTAGCGGTCGGGGAGCTGTTTTTT
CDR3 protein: CASSAPGLAVGELFF

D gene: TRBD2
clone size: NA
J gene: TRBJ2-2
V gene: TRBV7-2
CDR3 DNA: TGTGCCAGCAGCTTACTAGCGGGAGGTGTCCAGGCCGGGGAGCTGTTTTTT
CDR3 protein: CASSLLAGGVQAGELFF

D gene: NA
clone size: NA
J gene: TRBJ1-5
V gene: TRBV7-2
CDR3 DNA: TGTGCCAGCAGCCAAGACCCGGGAGGAAGCAATCAGCCCCAGCATTTT
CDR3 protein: CASSQDPGGSNQPQHF

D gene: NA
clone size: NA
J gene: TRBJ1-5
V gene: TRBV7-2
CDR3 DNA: TGTGCCAGCAGCTTAGATGGAGGAGGAAGCAATCAGCCCCAGCATTTT
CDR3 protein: CASSLDGGGSNQPQHF

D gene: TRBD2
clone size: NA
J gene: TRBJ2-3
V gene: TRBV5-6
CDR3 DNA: TGTGCCAGCCTCCCTAGCGGTGGCACAGATACGCAGTATTTT
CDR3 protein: CASLPSGGTDTQYF

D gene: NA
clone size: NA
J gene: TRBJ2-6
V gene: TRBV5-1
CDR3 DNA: TGCGCCAGCAGCTTGGACAGGGCCCAGGGGGCCAACGTCCTGACTTTC
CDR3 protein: CASSLDRAQGANVLTF

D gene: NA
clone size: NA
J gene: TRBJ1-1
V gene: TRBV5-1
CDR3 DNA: TGCGCCAGCAGTTTCGGACAGATGAACACTGAAGCTTTCTTT
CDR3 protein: CASSFGQMNTEAFF

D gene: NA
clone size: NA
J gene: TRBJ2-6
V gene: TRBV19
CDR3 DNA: TGTGCCAGTAGTAGGGGGCGCTCTGGGGCCAACGTCCTGACTTTC
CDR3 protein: CASSRGRSGANVLTF

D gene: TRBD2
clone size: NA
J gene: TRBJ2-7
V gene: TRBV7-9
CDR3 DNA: TGTGCCAGCAGCCTGACTAGCGAAGGCGAGCAGTACTTC
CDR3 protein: CASSLTSEGEQYF

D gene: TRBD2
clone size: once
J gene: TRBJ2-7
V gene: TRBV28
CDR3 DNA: TGTGCCAGCAGTTTTAGCGGGGGAACTCCCTACGAGCAGTACTTC
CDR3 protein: CASSFSGGTPYEQYF